The entry that follows covers one TCR beta chain sequence. Antigen: not known. CDR1 and CDR2 from the germline V gene are GTSNPN and SVGIG (reference sequence). V was clipped by 5 bases and J by 5 bases, with 6 bases between them. This CDR3 region has 11 residues. This sample was taken from a study of STAT5B mutations in CD4+ large granular lymphocyte leukemia. Study findings and constraints: Approximately 25% of private leukemic clonotypes occurred rarely in other patients' non-leukemic repertoires.

TCRdb's copy holds only in-frame clones and misses some; the assay was immunoSEQ multiplex PCR. This table holds fewer than 40,000 clones, about 78% found once. J is TRBJ2-2 and V is TRBV30, with D unresolved. The specimen sequenced was CD4+ T cells from blood buffy coats. The sequence was collected from a human donor in good health. CDR3 loop: CAWSITGELFF. DNA of the CDR3: TGTGCCTGGTCGATAACCGGGGAGCTGTTTTTT. Based on the CDR3 plus reference TRBV30 and TRBJ2-2, the full variable domain is SQTIHQWPATLVQPVGSPLSLECTVEGTSNPNLYWYRQAAGRGLQLLFYSVGIGQISSEVPQNLSASRPQDRQFILSSKKLLLSDSGFYLCAWSITGELFFGEGSRLTVL.